One T cell receptor beta chain is described in this entry. Its target is not known. The validation cohort, a group of 100 to 150 subjects, included the donors and was separate from the approximately 650-subject first cohort. The data stem from a study of cytomegalovirus exposure and HLA in healthy donors. Points from the study as a whole: The study flagged some 170 TCR beta chains as cytomegalovirus-associated. Per published reports, the classifier diagnosed cytomegalovirus status with high specificity and sensitivity.

This CDR3 has 16 residues. J lost 4 bases, V lost 0 bases, and 11 bases had no gene match. Germline loops: CDR1 GTSNPN, CDR2 SVGIG (reference sequence). The method was immunoSEQ multiplex PCR; TCRdb's version includes in-frame clones alone and lacks a portion of them. Of some 240,000 clones listed, more than 75% are singletons. The source is a woman between 18 and 29 years old in good health and CMV-seropositive. This rearrangement joins TRBV30 to TRBJ1-1, with 7 nucleotides matching TRBD1. Sequencing was performed on PBMCs. The CDR3 is CAWSVHPTGVATEAFF. As DNA, the CDR3 is TGTGCCTGGAGTGTACACCCCACAGGGGTCGCCACTGAAGCTTTCTTT. The entire variable domain, with the rest obtained from reference TRBV30 and TRBJ1-1, is as follows: SQTIHQWPATLVQPVGSPLSLECTVEGTSNPNLYWYRQAAGRGLQLLFYSVGIGQISSEVPQNLSASRPQDRQFILSSKKLLLSDSGFYLCAWSVHPTGVATEAFFGQGTRLTVV.